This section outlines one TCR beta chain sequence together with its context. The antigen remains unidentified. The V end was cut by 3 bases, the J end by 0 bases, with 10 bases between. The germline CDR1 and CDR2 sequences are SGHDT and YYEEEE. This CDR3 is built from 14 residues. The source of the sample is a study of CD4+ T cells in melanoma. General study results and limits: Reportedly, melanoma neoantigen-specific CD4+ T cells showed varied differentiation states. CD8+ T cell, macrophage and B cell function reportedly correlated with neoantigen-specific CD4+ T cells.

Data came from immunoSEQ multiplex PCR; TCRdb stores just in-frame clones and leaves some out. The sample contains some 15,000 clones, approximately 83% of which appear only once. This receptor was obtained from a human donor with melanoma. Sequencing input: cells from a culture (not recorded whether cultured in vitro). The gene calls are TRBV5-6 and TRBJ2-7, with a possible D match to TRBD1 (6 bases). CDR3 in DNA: TGTGCCAGCAGCTCCCGGGACACCTCCTACGAGCAGTACTTC. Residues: CASSSRDTSYEQYF.